These 18 T cell receptor beta chains came from one sample sequenced in a study of T-cell reconstitution after alpha-beta-depleted transplantation in children (dated by TCRdb to 2016 to 2017). Libraries were prepared through PCR. The run used an Illumina HiSeq 2500. Molecular barcoding was employed in the preparation of TCR libraries, with unique molecular identifiers being used to normalize TCRbeta repertoire quantification. TCRdb redid the processing of the public reads, applying fastp at Q25 and MiXCR, and retained in-frame beta chains. For every CDR3 protein sequence, its rows merge into one entry that carries the most common genes and DNA. Present in this sample are fewer than 95,000 distinct CDR3 sequences, 10% to 15% of which were seen just once. Over 11% of the sample lies in the top ten. Specimen: PBMCs from the stem cell graft donor, collected from the stem cell graft. These receptors all stem from a human donor who donated a stem cell graft to a child with inherited bone marrow failure.

The sample holds many counts of this clonotype. The CDR3 coding sequence is TGTGCCATCAAGGCAGGGGCGAGATCCTACGAGCAGTACTTC. It is translated as CAIKAGARSYEQYF. The genes are TRBV10-3 and TRBJ2-7, with a weak D call TRBD1 (6 bases). Germline-derived CDR1 and CDR2 are ENHRY and SYGVKD. Trimming left V 7 bases short and J 1 base short, with 14 bases between. The CDR3 runs 14 residues.

There are a few counts of this clonotype. The chain joins TRBV7-2 to TRBJ2-7; D is possibly TRBD1 (6 bases). The CDR3 spans 14 residues. Germline assignment: CDR1 SGHTA and CDR2 FQGNSA. V dropped 5 bases and J dropped 6 bases, with 17 bases sitting between them. The CDR3 DNA reads TGTGCCAGCAGCCCCTTTTCGACAGGCGGCGAGCAGTACTTC. This codes for CASSPFSTGGEQYF. The full variable domain, in which reference TRBV7-2 and TRBJ2-7 provide the parts outside the CDR3, is GAGVSQSPSNKVTEKGKDVELRCDPISGHTALYWYRQSLGQGLEFLIYFQGNSAPDKSGLPSDRFSAERTGGSVSTLTIQRTQQEDSAVYLCASSPFSTGGEQYFGPGTRLTVT.

Only a few counts were recorded for this clonotype. The chain links TRBV2 to TRBJ1-4, with D hard to call. The CDR3 totals 14 residues. V was pared by 5 bases and J by 3 bases, with 10 bases between. The V gene's germline CDR1 is SNHLY and CDR2 FYNNEI. CDR3: CASSRVLSNEKLFF. The CDR3 DNA sequence: TGTGCCAGCAGTAGAGTCTTGTCTAATGAAAAACTGTTTTTT.

Ten or more counts support this clonotype. The chain carries TRBV20-1 and TRBJ1-6, with TRBD1 as a possible D gene (5 bases). The CDR3 runs 16 residues. Trimming cost V 0 bases and J 8 bases, with 17 bases left between them. The germline V gene has CDR1 DFQATT and CDR2 SNEGSKA (reference sequence). The CDR3 DNA follows: TGCAGTGCTAGAGATAGGCGGGCAGGGCGGGATTCACCCCTCCACTTT. Its translation: CSARDRRAGRDSPLHF.

This clonotype has only a few counts. This chain uses TRBV4-1 with TRBJ2-7; D possibly uses TRBD1 or TRBD2 (5 bases each). The ends were cut back, 3 bases at V and 0 bases at J, with 18 bases in the middle. From germline, CDR1 is MGHRA and CDR2 YSYEKL. CDR3 size: 17 residues. The CDR3 DNA sequence: TGCGCCAGCAGCCATGGGGATGAGGGGCAGCTCTCCTACGAGCAGTACTTC. Residues: CASSHGDEGQLSYEQYF.

There are many counts of this clonotype. The chain links TRBV11-2 to TRBJ1-6; the D gene is possibly TRBD1 (5 bases). Germline V gene sequence: CDR1 SGHAT, CDR2 FQNNGV. The germline V and J ends were trimmed by 1 base and 13 bases, with 14 bases remaining between them. The CDR3 loop spans 14 amino acids. Here the CDR3 reads CASSLVGDSSPLHF. CDR3 bases: TGTGCCAGCAGCTTAGTGGGAGACAGTTCCCCCCTCCACTTT.

This chain joins TRBV3-1 and TRBJ2-3; TRBD2 aligns across 9 bases. V trimming: 8 bases; J trimming: 3 bases; junction bases outside the gene matches: 18. Germline assignment: CDR1 LGHDT and CDR2 YNNKEL (reference sequence). CDR3 length: 18 amino acids. CDR3 amino acids: CASCLIRGGGAGTDTQYF. The CDR3 bases are TGTGCCAGCTGTTTGATACGGGGCGGGGGGGCCGGGACAGATACGCAGTATTTT.

This sequence joins TRBV5-5 and TRBJ2-3, with TRBD2 matching over 8 bases. CDR1 is SGHKS and CDR2 is YYEKEE in the germline V gene (reference sequence). This CDR3 comprises 16 residues. Trimming took 3 bases from V and 6 from J; bases not matched to a gene: 12. In DNA form, the CDR3 reads TGTGCCAGCAGCTGGAGTAGCGGGACGATTGTGGATACGCAGTATTTT. This translates into CASSWSSGTIVDTQYF.

V is TRBV7-2 and J is TRBJ2-7, with TRBD2 matching 13 bases. Germline loops: CDR1 SGHTA, CDR2 FQGNSA. The trim removed 4 bases at V and 0 bases at J, leaving 3 bases unmatched. This CDR3 comprises 16 residues. CDR3 bases: TGTGCCAGCAGCTCACTAGCGGGAGGGACCTCCTACGAGCAGTACTTC. Protein product: CASSSLAGGTSYEQYF.

The table lists this clonotype with many counts. The chain employs TRBV12-3 or TRBV12-4 and TRBJ1-1, with D unclear. The ends were cut back, 3 bases at V and 1 base at J, with 6 bases in the middle. The CDR3 loop spans 13 amino acids. The CDR3 DNA reads TGTGCCAGCAGTTTCAGCCAGAACACTGAAGCTTTCTTT. This translates into CASSFSQNTEAFF.

The genes are TRBV7-8 and TRBJ1-1; D not certain. The CDR3 runs to 10 residues. The ends were cut back, 10 bases at V and 5 bases at J, with 8 bases in the middle. Germline V gene data show CDR1 as SGHVS and CDR2 as FQNEAQ. The CDR3 DNA follows: TGTGCCACTTCCCGGACTGAAGCTTTCTTT. As protein: CATSRTEAFF.

The table lists this clonotype with many counts. The CDR3 DNA follows: TGCAGTGCTACCCGGATCGGGGGGACGGGCAAAAACATTCAGTACTTC. Protein product: CSATRIGGTGKNIQYF. The rearrangement links TRBV20-1 to TRBJ2-4; 7 bases align to TRBD2. Per the germline V gene, CDR1 is DFQATT and CDR2 is SNEGSKA (reference sequence). This CDR3 contains 16 residues. V was clipped by 4 bases and J by 3 bases; unmatched bases: 12.

The rearrangement uses TRBV20-1 and TRBJ1-1; maybe TRBD1 (5 bases). This CDR3 contains 13 residues. V shed 1 base and J shed 2 bases, with 8 bases lying between them. CDR1 DFQATT and CDR2 SNEGSKA come from the germline V gene (reference sequence). CDR3 residues: CSARGQTNTEAFF. The CDR3 DNA sequence: TGCAGTGCTAGAGGACAGACAAACACTGAAGCTTTCTTT.

This clonotype appeared many times. This rearrangement joins TRBV5-1 to TRBJ1-1, with 7 positions matching TRBD1. J lost 1 base, V lost 4 bases, and 7 bases had no gene match. Germline lookup yields CDR1 SGHRS and CDR2 YFSETQ. The CDR3 is 15 amino acids. CDR3 bases: TGCGCCAGCAGCAAGGGTCACAGGGGGAACACTGAAGCTTTCTTT. Translated, it gives CASSKGHRGNTEAFF.

This clonotype was counted at least ten times. Written as DNA, the CDR3 is TGCAGTGCTAGAGATCCACAGGGCTCCACAGATACGCAGTATTTT. Encoded protein: CSARDPQGSTDTQYF. This chain connects TRBV20-1 to TRBJ2-3; D possibly corresponds to TRBD1 (6 bases). The germline CDR1 and CDR2 sequences are DFQATT and SNEGSKA (reference sequence). This CDR3 has 15 residues. The V end was cut by 0 bases, the J end by 2 bases, with 12 bases between.

The sample holds many counts of this clonotype. The chain employs TRBV5-1 and TRBJ2-7; D gene unclear. In germline, CDR1 is SGHRS, CDR2 YFSETQ. Deletions cut 3 bases from V and 11 bases from J, with 18 bases between. The CDR3 extends over 13 amino acids. CDR3 DNA: TGCGCCAGCAGCTCTAAGGCAGGTGCGGTGGAGTACTTC. Protein: CASSSKAGAVEYF.

This clonotype was counted at least ten times. CDR3 amino acids: CASSFGRVLHTGELFF. Here the CDR3 DNA reads TGTGCCAGCAGTTTTGGTCGGGTATTGCACACCGGGGAGCTGTTTTTT. The chain employs TRBV27 and TRBJ2-2; D call uncertain. The germline CDR1 and CDR2 sequences are MNHEY and SMNVEV (reference sequence). V was trimmed by 3 bases and J by 3 bases, leaving 14 bases between them. The CDR3 contains 16 residues.

This clonotype was seen a few times. This chain joins TRBV4-3 and TRBJ1-3; unclear D gene. There are 14 residues in the CDR3. Germline CDR1 LGHNA, CDR2 YSLEER. Trimming removed 0 bases from V and 0 bases from J, with 3 bases in between. CDR3 sequence: CASSQDNSGNTIYF. CDR3 nucleotides: TGCGCCAGCAGCCAAGACAACTCTGGAAACACCATATATTTT.